This T cell receptor (beta chain) came from a study of T-cell reconstitution after alpha-beta-depleted transplantation in children. Points on this clonotype: Its specificity is not known.

Regarding the study as a whole: Recipient T cells and thymic progenitors that survived gave rise to the high TCRbeta diversity observed at day 60 in some patients. One year post-transplant, T-cell counts and diversity were largely derived from T cells produced anew. The origin of alpha-beta T cells about two months after transplant was reportedly several hundred expanded graft clones.

Unique molecular identifiers were used in preparing the TCRbeta library. Each CDR3 protein gets one entry after TCRdb re-called the PCR reads with MiXCR. The sample has roughly 100,000 distinct CDR3 sequences, under 9% seen once. This TCR was recovered from a boy between 2 and 10 years old with acute lymphoblastic leukemia, due to receive a stem cell transplant. Sequenced material: PBMCs, taken before TCRalphabeta/CD19-depleted stem cell transplant.

The CDR3 region is CSAGASFEQFF. CDR3 bases: TGCAGTGCTGGGGCCTCTTTTGAGCAGTTCTTC. V gene TRBV20-1 combines with J gene TRBJ2-1, with a possible D match to TRBD1 (5 bases). CDR1 DFQATT and CDR2 SNEGSKA come from the germline V gene (reference sequence). V lost 5 bases and J lost 9, with 11 bases in between. The CDR3 has 11 residues.